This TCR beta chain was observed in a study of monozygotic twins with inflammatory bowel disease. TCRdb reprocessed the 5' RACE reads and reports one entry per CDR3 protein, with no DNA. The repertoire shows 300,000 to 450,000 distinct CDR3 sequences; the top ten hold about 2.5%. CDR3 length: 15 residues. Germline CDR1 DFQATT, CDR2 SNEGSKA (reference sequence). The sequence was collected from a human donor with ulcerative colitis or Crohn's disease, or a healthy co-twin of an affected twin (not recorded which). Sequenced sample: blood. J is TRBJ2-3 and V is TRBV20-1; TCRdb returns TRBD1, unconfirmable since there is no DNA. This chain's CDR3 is CSAREANRGLDTQYF.